These T cell receptor beta chains were read from a single sample in a study of Tregs in tolerant kidney transplant recipients. Using immunoSEQ multiplex PCR, the repertoire was profiled, and TCRdb retains in-frame clones only, with some absent. The sample lists tens of thousands of clones, 80% to 95% occurring once. Sample: CD4+ T cells from blood, taken before the transplant. These receptor sequences come from a human donor who received a combined kidney and bone marrow transplant. CDR3s include the opening cysteine and the closing phenylalanine or tryptophan. The D gene is left open where the match is weak. Expanded clones are given a class, and other clones once, few, many or no size at all.

clone_size j_call v_call d_call cdr3_nt cdr3_aa
. TRBJ2-7 TRBV7-6 TRBD2 TGTGCCAGCAGCCGGACTAGCGGGAGTTCCTACGAGCAGTACTTC CASSRTSGSSYEQYF
. TRBJ2-7 TRBV5-1 TRBD1 TGCGCCAGCAGGCGGGACAGGGGCTACGAGCAGTACTTC CASRRDRGYEQYF
. TRBJ2-1 TRBV6-1 TRBD1 TGTGCCAGCAGTGCAGATAGAAGGACAGGGTTCAACAATGAGCAGTTCTTC CASSADRRTGFNNEQFF
. TRBJ2-7 TRBV6-5 TRBD2 TGTGCCAGCAGGGCTAGCGGGGGGGGCGAGCAGTACTTC CASRASGGGEQYF
. TRBJ2-3 TRBV19 TRBD1 TGTGCCAGTAGTATTGGGTGGGCTCGGACAGGGGCCACAGATACGCAGTATTTT CASSIGWARTGATDTQYF
. TRBJ2-7 TRBV29-1 TRBD1 TGCAGCGTTGCGGGGACAGGGGGCGGCGAGCAGTACTTC CSVAGTGGGEQYF
. TRBJ1-2 TRBV28 TRBD1 TGTGCCAGCAGTTTAGACAGGGTGGTTGATGGCTACACCTTC CASSLDRVVDGYTF
. TRBJ2-5 TRBV30 . TGTGCCTGGAGTGAGGACAGTCAGTCCGCGACCCAGTACTTC CAWSEDSQSATQYF
. TRBJ1-5 TRBV6-6 TRBD1 TGTGCCAGCAGTTACTCGGGGACAGATAGCAATCAGCCCCAGCATTTT CASSYSGTDSNQPQHF
. TRBJ2-7 TRBV5-1 TRBD2 TGCGCCAGCAGCCCTTATACCGGGACTAGCGGGGTCTACGAGCAGTACTTC CASSPYTGTSGVYEQYF
once TRBJ2-7 TRBV5-1 . TGCGCCAGCAGCTCCCTAAACGGGAACAGCTCCTACGAGCAGTACTTC CASSSLNGNSSYEQYF
. TRBJ1-1 TRBV29-1 . TGCAGCGGACAACACACTGAAGCTTTCTTT CSGQHTEAFF
. TRBJ2-1 TRBV7-3 . TGTGCCAGCAGCTTAATGGGGCCCAACTCCTACAATGAGCAGTTCTTC CASSLMGPNSYNEQFF
. TRBJ1-5 TRBV5-1 TRBD1 TGCGCCAGCAGCCTGACAGGGGGCCAGCCCCAGCATTTT CASSLTGGQPQHF
. TRBJ2-7 TRBV4-3 TRBD2 TGCGCCAGCAGCCAAGATTGGGGTAGCGGGATCTACGAGCAGTACTTC CASSQDWGSGIYEQYF
. TRBJ1-2 TRBV5-1 . TGCGCCAGCAAACTGGACACAACCTATGGCTACACCTTC CASKLDTTYGYTF
. TRBJ1-2 TRBV5-1 . TGCGCCAGCAGCTTGGTTATCCCGGAGGATGGCTACACCTTC CASSLVIPEDGYTF
few TRBJ2-1 TRBV19 TRBD2 TGTGCCAGTACCGATCCCGGGAGGGGCCCCTACAATGAGCAGTTCTTC CASTDPGRGPYNEQFF
. TRBJ1-4 TRBV7-2 . TGTGCCAGCAGCTTAGAGGCAGGGCGCCGGGAAAAACTGTTTTTT CASSLEAGRREKLFF
. TRBJ2-1 TRBV5-1 TRBD2 TGCGCCAGCAGCCCCATAGCGGGAGTCGGGGAGCAGTTCTTC CASSPIAGVGEQFF
. TRBJ1-2 TRBV5-4 TRBD1 TGTGCCAGCAGCTTGGGGGACAGGGTAGTTGGCTACACCTTC CASSLGDRVVGYTF
. TRBJ2-1 TRBV6-5 TRBD1 TGTGCCAGCAGTCCACCGGGACAGCGATACAATGAGCAGTTCTTC CASSPPGQRYNEQFF
. TRBJ2-1 TRBV6-5 . TGTGCCAGCAGACTAGGCAATGAGCAGTTCTTC CASRLGNEQFF